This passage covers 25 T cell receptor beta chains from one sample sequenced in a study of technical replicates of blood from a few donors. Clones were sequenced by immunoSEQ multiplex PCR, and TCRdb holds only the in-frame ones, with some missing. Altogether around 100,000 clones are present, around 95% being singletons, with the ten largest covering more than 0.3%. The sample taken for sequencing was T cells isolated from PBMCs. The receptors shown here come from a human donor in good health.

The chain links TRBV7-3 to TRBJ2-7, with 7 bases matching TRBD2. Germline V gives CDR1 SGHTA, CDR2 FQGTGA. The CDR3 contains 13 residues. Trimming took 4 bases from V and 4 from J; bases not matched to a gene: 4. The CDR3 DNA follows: TGTGCCAGCAGCTCCTCAGCGGGATACGAGCAGTACTTC. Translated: CASSSSAGYEQYF.

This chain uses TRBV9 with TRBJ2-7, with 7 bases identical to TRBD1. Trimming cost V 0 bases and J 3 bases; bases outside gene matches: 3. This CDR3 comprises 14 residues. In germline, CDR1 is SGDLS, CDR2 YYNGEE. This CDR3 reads CASSVGDSFYEQYF. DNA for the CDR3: TGTGCCAGCAGCGTAGGGGACAGTTTCTACGAGCAGTACTTC.

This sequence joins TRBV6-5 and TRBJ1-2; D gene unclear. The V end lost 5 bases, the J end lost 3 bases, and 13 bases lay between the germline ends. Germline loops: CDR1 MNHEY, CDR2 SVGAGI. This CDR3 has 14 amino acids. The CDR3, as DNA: TGTGCCAGCAGTCCACAGAGCGGGGACTATGGCTACACCTTC. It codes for CASSPQSGDYGYTF.

The CDR3 DNA reads TGTGCCAGCAGTTACGAAGGACAGGGTGAAGCTTTCTTT. Translation: CASSYEGQGEAFF. The genes are TRBV6-5 and TRBJ1-1, with 8 bases fitting TRBD1. The ends lost 2 bases at V and 7 bases at J; junction bases unmatched: 3. CDR1 and CDR2 (germline): MNHEY, SVGAGI. The CDR3 length is 13 residues.

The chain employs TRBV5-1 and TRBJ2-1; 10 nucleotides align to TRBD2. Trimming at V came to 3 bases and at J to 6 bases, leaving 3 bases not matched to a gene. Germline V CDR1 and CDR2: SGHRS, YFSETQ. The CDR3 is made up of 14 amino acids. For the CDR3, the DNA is TGCGCCAGCAGCTGGAGCGGGAGGGTCAATGAGCAGTTCTTC. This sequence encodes CASSWSGRVNEQFF.

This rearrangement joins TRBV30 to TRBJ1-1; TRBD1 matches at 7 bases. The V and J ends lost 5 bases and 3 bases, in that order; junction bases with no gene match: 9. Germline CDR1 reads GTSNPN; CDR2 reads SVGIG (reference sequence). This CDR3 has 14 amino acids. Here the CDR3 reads CAWVQGTVYTEAFF. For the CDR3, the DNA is TGTGCCTGGGTCCAGGGGACAGTCTACACTGAAGCTTTCTTT.

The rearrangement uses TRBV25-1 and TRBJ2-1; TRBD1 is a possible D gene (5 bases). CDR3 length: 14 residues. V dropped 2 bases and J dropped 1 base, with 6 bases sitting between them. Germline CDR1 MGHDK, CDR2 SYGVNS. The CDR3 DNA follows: TGTGCCAGCAGTGAACCAGGGTCCTACAATGAGCAGTTCTTC. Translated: CASSEPGSYNEQFF.

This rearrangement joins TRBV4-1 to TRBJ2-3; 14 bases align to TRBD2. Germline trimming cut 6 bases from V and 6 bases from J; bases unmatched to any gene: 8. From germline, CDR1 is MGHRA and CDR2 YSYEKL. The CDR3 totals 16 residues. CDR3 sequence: CASRTGLAGGQDTQYF. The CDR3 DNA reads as TGCGCCAGCAGAACTGGACTAGCGGGAGGACAGGATACGCAGTATTTT.

CDR3 residues: CASSYTGGQGVISSSYEQYF. The CDR3 coding sequence is TGTGCCAGCAGTTATACAGGAGGACAGGGCGTTATATCGAGCTCCTACGAGCAGTACTTC. This chain links TRBV28 with TRBJ2-7, with 8 positions matching TRBD1. The CDR3 contains 20 residues. CDR1 MDHEN and CDR2 SYDVKM come from the germline V gene. The J segment lost 0 bases and the V segment lost 4 bases, leaving 20 bases of the junction unmatched.

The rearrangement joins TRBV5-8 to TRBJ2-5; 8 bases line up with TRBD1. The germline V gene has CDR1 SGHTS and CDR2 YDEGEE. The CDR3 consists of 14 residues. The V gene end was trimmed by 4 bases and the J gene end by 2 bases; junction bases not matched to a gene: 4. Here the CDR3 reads CASSPGTGQETQYF. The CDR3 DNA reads TGTGCCAGCAGCCCCGGGACAGGTCAAGAGACCCAGTACTTC.

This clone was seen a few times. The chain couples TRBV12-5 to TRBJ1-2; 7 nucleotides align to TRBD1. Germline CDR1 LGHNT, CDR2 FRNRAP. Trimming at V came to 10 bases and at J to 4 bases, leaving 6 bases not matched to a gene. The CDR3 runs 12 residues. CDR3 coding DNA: TGTGCTATCCCCGACAGGGCCTATGGCTACACCTTC. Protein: CAIPDRAYGYTF.

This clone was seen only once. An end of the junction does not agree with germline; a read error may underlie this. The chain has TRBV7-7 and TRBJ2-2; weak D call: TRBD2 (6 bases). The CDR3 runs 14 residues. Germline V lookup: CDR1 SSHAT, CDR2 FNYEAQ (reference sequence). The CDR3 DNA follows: TGTGCTAGCACTCGGGGGTTGAACACCGGGGAGCTGTTTTTT. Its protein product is CASTRGLNTGELFF.

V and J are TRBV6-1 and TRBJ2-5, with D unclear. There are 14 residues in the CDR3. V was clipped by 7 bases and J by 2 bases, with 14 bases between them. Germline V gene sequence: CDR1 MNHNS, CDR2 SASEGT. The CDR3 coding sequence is TGTGCCAGCATTTTATTCCCTGAGCAAGAGACCCAGTACTTC. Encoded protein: CASILFPEQETQYF.

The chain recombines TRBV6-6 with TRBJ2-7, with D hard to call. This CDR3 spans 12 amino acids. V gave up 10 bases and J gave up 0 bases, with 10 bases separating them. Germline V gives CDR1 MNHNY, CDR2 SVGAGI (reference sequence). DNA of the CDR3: TGTGCCACCGGCTGGAGCTCCTACGAGCAGTACTTC. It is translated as CATGWSSYEQYF.

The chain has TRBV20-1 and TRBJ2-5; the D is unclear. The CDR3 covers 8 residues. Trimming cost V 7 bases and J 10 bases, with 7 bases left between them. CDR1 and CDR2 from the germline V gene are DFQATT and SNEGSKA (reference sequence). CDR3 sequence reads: CSVRDQYF. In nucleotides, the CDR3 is TGCAGTGTCCGAGACCAGTACTTC.

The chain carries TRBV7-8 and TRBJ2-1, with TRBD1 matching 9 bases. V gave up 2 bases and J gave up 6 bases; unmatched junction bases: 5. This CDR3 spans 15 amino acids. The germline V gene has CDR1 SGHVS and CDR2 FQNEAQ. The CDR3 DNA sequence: TGTGCCAGCAGCTTATCGAGACAGGGGGGCAATGAGCAGTTCTTC. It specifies CASSLSRQGGNEQFF.

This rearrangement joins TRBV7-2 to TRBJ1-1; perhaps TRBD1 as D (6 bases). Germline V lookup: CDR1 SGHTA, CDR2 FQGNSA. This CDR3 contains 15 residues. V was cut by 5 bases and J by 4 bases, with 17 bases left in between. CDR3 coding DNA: TGTGCCAGCAGCCTACAGGGATTTGGGCGCACTGAAGCTTTCTTT. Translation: CASSLQGFGRTEAFF.

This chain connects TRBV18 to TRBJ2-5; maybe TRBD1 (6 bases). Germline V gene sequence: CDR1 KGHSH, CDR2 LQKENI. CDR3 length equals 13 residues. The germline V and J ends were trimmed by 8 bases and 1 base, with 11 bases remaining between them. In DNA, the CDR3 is TGTGCCAGCACCACAGGGATCCAAGAGACCCAGTACTTC. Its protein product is CASTTGIQETQYF.

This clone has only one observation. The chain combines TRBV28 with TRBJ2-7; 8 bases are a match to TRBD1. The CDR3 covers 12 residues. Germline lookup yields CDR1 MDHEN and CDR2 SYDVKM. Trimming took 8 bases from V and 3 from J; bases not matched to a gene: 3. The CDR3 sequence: CASRTGNYEQYF. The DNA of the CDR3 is TGTGCCAGCCGGACAGGGAACTACGAGCAGTACTTC.

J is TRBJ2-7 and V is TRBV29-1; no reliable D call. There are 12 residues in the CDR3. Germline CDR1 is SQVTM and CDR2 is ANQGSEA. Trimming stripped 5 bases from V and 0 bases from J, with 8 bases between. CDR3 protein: CSVQVSSYEQYF. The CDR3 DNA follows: TGCAGCGTTCAGGTGAGCTCCTACGAGCAGTACTTC.

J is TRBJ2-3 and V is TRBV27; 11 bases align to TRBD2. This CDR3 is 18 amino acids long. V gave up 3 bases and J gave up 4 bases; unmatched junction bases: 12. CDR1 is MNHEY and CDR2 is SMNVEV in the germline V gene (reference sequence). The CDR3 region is CASSFRPRLAGSADTQYF. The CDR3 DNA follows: TGTGCCAGCAGTTTCCGCCCTCGACTAGCGGGAAGCGCAGATACGCAGTATTTT.

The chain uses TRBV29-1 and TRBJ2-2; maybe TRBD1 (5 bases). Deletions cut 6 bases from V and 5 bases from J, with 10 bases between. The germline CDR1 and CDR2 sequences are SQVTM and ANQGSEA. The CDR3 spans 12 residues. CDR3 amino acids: CSVGPGTGELFF. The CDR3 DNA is TGCAGCGTGGGCCCAGGGACCGGGGAGCTGTTTTTT.

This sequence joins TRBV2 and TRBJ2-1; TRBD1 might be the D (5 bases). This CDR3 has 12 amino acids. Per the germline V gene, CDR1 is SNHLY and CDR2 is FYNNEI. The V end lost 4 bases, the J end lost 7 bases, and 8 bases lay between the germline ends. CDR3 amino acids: CASSVSGNEQFF. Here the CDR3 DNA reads TGTGCCAGCAGTGTATCAGGGAATGAGCAGTTCTTC. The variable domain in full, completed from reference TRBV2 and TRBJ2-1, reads EPEVTQTPSHQVTQMGQEVILRCVPISNHLYFYWYRQILGQKVEFLVSFYNNEISEKSEIFDDQFSVERPDGSNFTLKIRSTKLEDSAMYFCASSVSGNEQFFGPGTRLTVL.

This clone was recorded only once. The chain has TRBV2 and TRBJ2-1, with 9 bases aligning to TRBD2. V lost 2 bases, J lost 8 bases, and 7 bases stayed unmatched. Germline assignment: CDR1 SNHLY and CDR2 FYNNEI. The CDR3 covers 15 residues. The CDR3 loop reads CASSEWAGGPDEQFF. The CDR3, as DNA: TGTGCCAGCAGTGAATGGGCGGGAGGGCCTGATGAGCAGTTCTTC.

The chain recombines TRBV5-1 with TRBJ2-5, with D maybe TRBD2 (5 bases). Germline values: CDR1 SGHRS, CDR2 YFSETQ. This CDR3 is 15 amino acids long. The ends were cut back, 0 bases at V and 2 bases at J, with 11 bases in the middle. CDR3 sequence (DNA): TGCGCCAGCAGCTTGGATTCTCCGGGGCAAGAGACCCAGTACTTC. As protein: CASSLDSPGQETQYF.